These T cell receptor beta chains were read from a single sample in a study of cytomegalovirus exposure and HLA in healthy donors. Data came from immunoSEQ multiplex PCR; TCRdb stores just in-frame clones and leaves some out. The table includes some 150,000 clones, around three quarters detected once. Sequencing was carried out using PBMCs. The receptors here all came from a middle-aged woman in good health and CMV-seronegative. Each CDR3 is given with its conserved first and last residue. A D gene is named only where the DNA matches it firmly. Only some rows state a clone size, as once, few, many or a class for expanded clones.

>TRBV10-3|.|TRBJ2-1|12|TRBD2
CAAGLDGNEQFF
TGTGCCGCCGGACTAGATGGGAATGAGCAGTTCTTC
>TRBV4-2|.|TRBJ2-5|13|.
CASSERESETQYF
TGTGCCAGCAGCGAGAGAGAGTCAGAGACCCAGTACTTC
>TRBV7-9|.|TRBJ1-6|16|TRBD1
CASSLVVGQYNSPLHF
TGTGCCAGCAGCTTAGTCGTGGGACAGTACAATTCACCCCTCCACTTT
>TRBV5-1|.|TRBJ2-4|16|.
CASSLATGVGSNIQYF
TGCGCCAGCAGCTTGGCGACGGGGGTGGGCAGCAACATTCAGTACTTC
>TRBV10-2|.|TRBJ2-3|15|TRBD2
CASSEGGRGTDTQYF
TGCGCCAGCAGTGAGGGCGGGAGGGGCACAGATACGCAGTATTTT
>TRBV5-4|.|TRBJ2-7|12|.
CASSTSGNKQYF
TGTGCCAGCAGCACCTCGGGGAACAAGCAGTACTTC
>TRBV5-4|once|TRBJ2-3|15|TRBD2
CASSSSGRGTDTQYF
TGTGCCAGCAGTTCCAGCGGGAGAGGCACAGATACGCAGTATTTT
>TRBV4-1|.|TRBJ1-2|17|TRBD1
CASSQDGAGGPTYGYTF
TGCGCCAGCAGCCAAGATGGGGCAGGGGGTCCCACCTATGGCTACACCTTC
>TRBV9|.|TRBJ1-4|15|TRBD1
CASSAATGVFEKLFF
TGTGCCAGCAGCGCCGCAACAGGGGTCTTTGAAAAACTGTTTTTT
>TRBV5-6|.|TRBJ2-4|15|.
CASSLLAPGGNIQYF
TGTGCCAGCAGCTTGCTCGCCCCAGGTGGAAACATTCAGTACTTC
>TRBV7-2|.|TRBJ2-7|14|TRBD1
CASSRDRRAYEQYF
TGTGCCAGCAGCCGGGACAGGAGAGCCTACGAGCAGTACTTC
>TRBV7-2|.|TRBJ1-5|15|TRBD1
CASSSPGQGSWPQHF
TGTGCCAGCAGCTCCCCGGGACAGGGGAGTTGGCCCCAGCATTTT
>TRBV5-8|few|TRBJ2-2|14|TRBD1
CASKDRVGTGELFF
TGTGCCAGTAAGGACAGGGTTGGAACCGGGGAGCTGTTTTTT
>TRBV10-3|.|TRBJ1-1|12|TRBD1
CAIRDRGRVAFF
TGTGCCATCAGGGACAGGGGGCGGGTAGCTTTCTTT
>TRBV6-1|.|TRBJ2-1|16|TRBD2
CASSEEVAGEDNEQFF
TGTGCCAGCAGTGAAGAGGTAGCGGGAGAGGACAATGAGCAGTTCTTC
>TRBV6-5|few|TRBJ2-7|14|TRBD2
CASSQTSDSYEQYF
TGTGCCAGCAGCCAAACTAGCGACTCCTACGAGCAGTACTTC
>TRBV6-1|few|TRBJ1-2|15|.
CASSEAYRVSHGYTF
TGTGCCAGCAGTGAAGCCTACAGGGTTAGTCATGGCTACACCTTC
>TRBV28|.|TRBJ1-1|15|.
CASPPAGVTNTEAFF
TGTGCCAGCCCCCCGGCAGGGGTAACGAACACTGAAGCTTTCTTT
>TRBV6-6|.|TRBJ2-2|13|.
CASSMTTTGELFF
TGTGCCAGCAGTATGACAACGACCGGGGAGCTGTTTTTT
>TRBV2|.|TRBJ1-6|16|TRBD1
CASRDRQGLYNSPLHF
TGTGCCAGCAGGGACAGACAGGGGCTCTATAATTCACCCCTCCACTTT
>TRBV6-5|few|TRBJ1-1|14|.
CASSYGQGNTEAFF
TGTGCCAGCAGTTACGGGCAGGGCAACACTGAAGCTTTCTTT
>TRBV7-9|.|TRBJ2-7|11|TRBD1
CASSTGTGLTF
TGTGCCAGCAGCACGGGGACAGGACTTACCTTC
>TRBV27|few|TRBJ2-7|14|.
CASSLEGARFEQYF
TGTGCCAGCAGTTTGGAGGGGGCGCGTTTCGAGCAGTACTTC
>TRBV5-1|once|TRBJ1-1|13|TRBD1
CASSRQGDTEAFF
TGCGCCAGCAGTCGACAGGGGGACACTGAAGCTTTCTTT
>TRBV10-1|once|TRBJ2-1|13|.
CASSVGLMPEQFF
TGCGCCAGCAGTGTAGGACTTATGCCTGAGCAGTTCTTC
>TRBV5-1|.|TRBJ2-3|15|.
CASTETSFSTDTQYF
TGCGCCAGCACCGAGACTTCCTTCAGCACAGATACGCAGTATTTT
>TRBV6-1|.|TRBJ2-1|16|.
CASSDFRRSSYNEQFF
TGTGCCAGCAGTGACTTCCGGCGGAGCTCCTACAATGAGCAGTTCTTC
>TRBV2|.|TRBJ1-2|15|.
CASSERQDRDYGYTF
TGTGCCAGCAGTGAAAGACAGGATCGGGACTATGGCTACACCTTC
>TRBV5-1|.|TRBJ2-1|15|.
CASSLDSPSRNEQFF
TGCGCCAGCAGCTTAGACAGCCCCTCCAGGAATGAGCAGTTCTTC
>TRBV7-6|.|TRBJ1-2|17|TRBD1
CASSLGHPGGARDGYTF
TGTGCCAGCAGCTTAGGTCACCCAGGGGGCGCCAGGGATGGCTACACCTTC
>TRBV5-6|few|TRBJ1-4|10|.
CASSSESEVF
TGTGCCAGCAGCTCTGAGAGCGAGGTTTTT
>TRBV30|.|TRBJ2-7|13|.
CASLGPAVGEQYF
TGTGCCTCCCTGGGGCCAGCCGTCGGCGAGCAGTACTTC
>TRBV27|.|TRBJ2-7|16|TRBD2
CASSPSGGVNSYEQYF
TGTGCCAGCAGCCCCAGCGGGGGGGTCAACTCCTACGAGCAGTACTTC
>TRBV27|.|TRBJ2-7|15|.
CASSSGTLVAYEQYF
TGTGCCAGCAGTTCCGGGACACTAGTCGCCTACGAGCAGTACTTC
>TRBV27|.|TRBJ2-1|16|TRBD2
CASSFRLAGGNNEQFF
TGTGCCAGCAGTTTCAGACTAGCGGGGGGAAACAATGAGCAGTTCTTC
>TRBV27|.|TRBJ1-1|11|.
CASRGGTEAFF
TGTGCCAGCAGAGGCGGAACTGAAGCTTTCTTT
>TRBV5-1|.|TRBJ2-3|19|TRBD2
CASSLQGTSGGADTDTQYF
TGCGCCAGCAGCCTACAAGGGACTAGCGGGGGGGCCGACACAGATACGCAGTATTTT
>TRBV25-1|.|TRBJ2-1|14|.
CASSEDGGNNEQFF
TGTGCCAGCAGTGAAGACGGCGGGAACAATGAGCAGTTCTTC
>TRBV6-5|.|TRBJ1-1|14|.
CASSYRPGDTEAFF
TGTGCCAGCAGTTATAGGCCGGGGGACACTGAAGCTTTCTTT
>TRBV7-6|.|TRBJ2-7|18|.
CASSLVPSEAGSAYEQYF
TGTGCCAGCAGCTTAGTCCCATCTGAGGCGGGGAGCGCCTACGAGCAGTACTTC
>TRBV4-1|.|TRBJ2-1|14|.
CASSSALVSAEQFF
TGCGCCAGCAGCTCCGCGTTGGTTAGCGCCGAGCAGTTCTTC
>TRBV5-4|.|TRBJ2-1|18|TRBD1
CASSSGQDSLPFYNEQFF
TGTGCCAGCAGCTCTGGACAGGATTCCCTTCCTTTCTACAATGAGCAGTTCTTC
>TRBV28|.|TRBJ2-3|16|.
CASSPLGRGAVPTQYF
TGTGCCAGCAGTCCCCTCGGTCGGGGGGCCGTTCCTACGCAGTATTTT
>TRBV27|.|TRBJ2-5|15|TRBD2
CASSWSGRYQETQYF
TGTGCCAGCAGTTGGAGCGGGAGGTACCAAGAGACCCAGTACTTC
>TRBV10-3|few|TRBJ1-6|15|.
CAMPAGASYNSPLHF
TGTGCCATGCCTGCAGGGGCCTCCTATAATTCACCCCTCCACTTT
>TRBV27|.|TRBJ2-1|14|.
CASTLGGGTHEQFF
TGTGCCAGCACCTTAGGGGGGGGGACCCATGAGCAGTTCTTC